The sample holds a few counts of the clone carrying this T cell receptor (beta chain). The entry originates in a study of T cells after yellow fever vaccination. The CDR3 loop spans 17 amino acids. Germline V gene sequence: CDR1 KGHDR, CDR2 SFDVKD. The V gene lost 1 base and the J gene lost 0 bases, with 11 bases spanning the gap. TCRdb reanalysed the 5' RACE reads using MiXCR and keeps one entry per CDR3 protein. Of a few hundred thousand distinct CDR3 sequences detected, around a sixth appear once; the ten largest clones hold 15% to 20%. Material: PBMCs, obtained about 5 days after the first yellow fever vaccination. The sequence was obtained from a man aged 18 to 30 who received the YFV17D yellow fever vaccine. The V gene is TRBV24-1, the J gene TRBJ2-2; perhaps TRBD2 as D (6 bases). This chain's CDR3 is CATSDLPGTSNTGELFF. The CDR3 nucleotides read TGTGCCACCAGTGATTTACCCGGGACTTCGAACACCGGGGAGCTGTTTTTT.